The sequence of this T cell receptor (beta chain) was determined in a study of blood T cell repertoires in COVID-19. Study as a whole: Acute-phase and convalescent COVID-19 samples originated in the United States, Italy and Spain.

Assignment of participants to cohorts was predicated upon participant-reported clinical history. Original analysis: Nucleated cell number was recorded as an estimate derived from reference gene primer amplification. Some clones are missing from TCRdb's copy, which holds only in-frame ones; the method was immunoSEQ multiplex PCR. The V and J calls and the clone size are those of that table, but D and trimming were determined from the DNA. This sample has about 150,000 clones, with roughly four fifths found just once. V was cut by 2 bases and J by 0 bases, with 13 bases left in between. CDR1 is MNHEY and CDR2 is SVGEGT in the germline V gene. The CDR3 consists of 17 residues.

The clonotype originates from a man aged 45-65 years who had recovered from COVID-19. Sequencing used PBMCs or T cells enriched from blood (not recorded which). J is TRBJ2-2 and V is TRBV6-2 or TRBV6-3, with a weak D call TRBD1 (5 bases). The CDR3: CASSYADRHPNTGELFF. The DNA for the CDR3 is TGTGCCAGCAGTTACGCAGACAGACATCCGAACACCGGGGAGCTGTTTTTT.